This T cell receptor (beta chain) was obtained from a study of T cell repertoires in cytomegalovirus infection. Study context: HLA-B-restricted CMV epitopes that are well studied, plus recently identified HLA-C-restricted ones, were used by the study. Based on public TCR beta signatures, there were indications of CMV infection and of a matching HLA type. Findings and limits, study-wide: Cumulative public TCR beta family frequency identified CMV carriers with the relevant HLA. Dominating the ex vivo response were TCR beta clonotypes that were CMV-specific and HLA-C-restricted.

TCRdb reanalysed the reads using MiXCR and keeps one entry per CDR3 protein. The data show approximately 990,000 distinct CDR3 sequences, 25% to 40% seen once. A word on this clonotype: Its antigen remains unidentified. One end of the junction varies from germline; a read error may be responsible.

This CDR3 is 9 amino acids long. The chain combines TRBV12-3 or TRBV12-4 with TRBJ1-5; D remains ambiguous. This TCR was recovered from a human donor in good health (CMV status not recorded). Some clones in this sample may be carry-over from other donors' samples. This specimen consisted of cultured CD8+ T cells from PBMCs, obtained from culture after CMV antigen stimulation. The CDR3 DNA is TGTGTCAGCAGCCCGCCCCAGCATTTT. Protein: CVSSPPQHF.